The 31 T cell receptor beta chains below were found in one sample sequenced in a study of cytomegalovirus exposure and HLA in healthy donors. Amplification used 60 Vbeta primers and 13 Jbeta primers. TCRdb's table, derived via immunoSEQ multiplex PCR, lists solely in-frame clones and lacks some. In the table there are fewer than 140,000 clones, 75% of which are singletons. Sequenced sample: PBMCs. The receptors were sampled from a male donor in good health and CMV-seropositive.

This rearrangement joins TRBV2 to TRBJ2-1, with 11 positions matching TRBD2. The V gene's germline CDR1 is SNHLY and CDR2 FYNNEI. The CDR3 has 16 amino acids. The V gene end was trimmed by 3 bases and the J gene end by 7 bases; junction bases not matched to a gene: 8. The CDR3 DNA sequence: TGTGCCAGCAGTGATTGGGGAGTAGCGGGAGGGAATGAGCAGTTCTTC. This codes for CASSDWGVAGGNEQFF.

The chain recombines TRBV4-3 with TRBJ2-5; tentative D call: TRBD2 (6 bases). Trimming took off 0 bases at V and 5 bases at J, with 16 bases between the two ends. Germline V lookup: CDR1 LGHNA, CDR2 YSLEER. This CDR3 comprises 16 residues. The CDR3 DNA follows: TGCGCCAGCAGCCAAGATATCACGCTAGCGAAGGAGACCCAGTACTTC. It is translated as CASSQDITLAKETQYF.

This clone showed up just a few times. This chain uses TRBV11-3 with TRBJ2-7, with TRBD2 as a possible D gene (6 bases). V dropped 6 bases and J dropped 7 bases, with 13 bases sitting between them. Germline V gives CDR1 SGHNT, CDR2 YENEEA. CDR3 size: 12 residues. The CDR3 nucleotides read TGTGCCAGCAGGGCGGGGATGGGAGAGCAGTACTTC. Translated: CASRAGMGEQYF.

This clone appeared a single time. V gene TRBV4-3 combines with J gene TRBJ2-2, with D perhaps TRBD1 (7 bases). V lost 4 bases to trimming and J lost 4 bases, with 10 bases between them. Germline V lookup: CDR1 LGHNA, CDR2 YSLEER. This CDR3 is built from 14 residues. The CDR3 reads CASSPQGGTGELFF. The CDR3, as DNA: TGCGCCAGCAGCCCCCAGGGGGGCACCGGGGAGCTGTTTTTT.

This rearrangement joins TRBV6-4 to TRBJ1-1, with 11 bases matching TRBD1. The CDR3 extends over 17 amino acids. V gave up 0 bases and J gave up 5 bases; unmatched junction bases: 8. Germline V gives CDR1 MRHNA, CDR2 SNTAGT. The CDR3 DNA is TGTGCCAGCAGTGACTCGTTAGGACAGGGGGCTTGGACTGAAGCTTTCTTT. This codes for CASSDSLGQGAWTEAFF.

Here the CDR3 DNA reads TGTGCCAGCACCCTACACGGAGATGAGCAGTTCTTC. This gives the protein CASTLHGDEQFF. V gene TRBV7-2 combines with J gene TRBJ2-1; D not certain. Germline-derived CDR1 and CDR2 are SGHTA and FQGNSA. V was shortened by 7 bases and J by 8 bases, with 12 bases between the two germline ends. There are 12 residues in the CDR3.

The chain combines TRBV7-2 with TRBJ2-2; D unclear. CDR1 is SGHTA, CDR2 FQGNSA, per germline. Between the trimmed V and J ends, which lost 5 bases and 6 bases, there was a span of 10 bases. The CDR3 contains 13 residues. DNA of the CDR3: TGTGCCAGCAGCCGCGTTAGATCCGGGGAGCTGTTTTTT. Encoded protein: CASSRVRSGELFF. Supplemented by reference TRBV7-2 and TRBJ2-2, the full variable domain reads GAGVSQSPSNKVTEKGKDVELRCDPISGHTALYWYRQSLGQGLEFLIYFQGNSAPDKSGLPSDRFSAERTGGSVSTLTIQRTQQEDSAVYLCASSRVRSGELFFGEGSRLTVL.

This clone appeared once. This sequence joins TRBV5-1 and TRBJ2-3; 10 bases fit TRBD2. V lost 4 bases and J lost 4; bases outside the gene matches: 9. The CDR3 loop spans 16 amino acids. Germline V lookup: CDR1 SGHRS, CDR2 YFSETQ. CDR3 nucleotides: TGCGCCAGCAGCACCTCTAGCGGGGGCCGCCCAGATACGCAGTATTTT. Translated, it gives CASSTSSGGRPDTQYF.

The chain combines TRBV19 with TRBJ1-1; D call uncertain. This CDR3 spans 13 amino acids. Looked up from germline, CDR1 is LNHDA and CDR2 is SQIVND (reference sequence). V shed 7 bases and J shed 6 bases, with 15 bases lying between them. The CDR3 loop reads CASTHGSGSEAFF. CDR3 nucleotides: TGTGCCAGTACCCATGGGTCGGGGTCTGAAGCTTTCTTT.

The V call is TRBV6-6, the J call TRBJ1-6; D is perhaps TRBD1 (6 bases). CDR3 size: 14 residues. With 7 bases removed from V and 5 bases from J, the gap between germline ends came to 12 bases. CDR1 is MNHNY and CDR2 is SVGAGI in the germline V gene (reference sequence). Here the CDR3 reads CASTADRNNSPLHF. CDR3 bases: TGTGCCAGCACCGCCGACAGGAATAATTCACCCCTCCACTTT.

The CDR3 region is CARCGTHEQYF. The CDR3 bases are TGTGCCAGATGCGGGACCCACGAGCAGTACTTC. The V call is TRBV28, the J call TRBJ2-7; D might be TRBD2 (6 bases). The germline gives CDR1 MDHEN, CDR2 SYDVKM. The CDR3 contains 11 residues. V lost 9 bases to trimming and J lost 5 bases, with 11 bases between them.

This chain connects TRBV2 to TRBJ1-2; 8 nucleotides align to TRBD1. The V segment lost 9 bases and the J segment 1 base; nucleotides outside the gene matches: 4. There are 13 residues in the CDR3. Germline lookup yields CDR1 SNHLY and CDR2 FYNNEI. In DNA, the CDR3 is TGTGCCAGATTAGACAGGGGTAACTATGGCTACACCTTC. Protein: CARLDRGNYGYTF.

In nucleotides, the CDR3 is TGTGCCAGCAGTTTACTTGGGGAGGAGGGCAATCAGCCCCAGCATTTT. It is translated as CASSLLGEEGNQPQHF. The chain recombines TRBV27 with TRBJ1-5; D remains ambiguous. Germline CDR1 and CDR2: MNHEY and SMNVEV (reference sequence). The CDR3 extends over 16 amino acids. V was pared by 2 bases and J by 2 bases, with 13 bases between.

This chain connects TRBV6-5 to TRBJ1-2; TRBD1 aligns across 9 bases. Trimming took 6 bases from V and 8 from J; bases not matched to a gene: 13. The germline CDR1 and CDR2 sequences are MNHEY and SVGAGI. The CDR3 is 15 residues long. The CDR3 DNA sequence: TGTGCCAGCAGCTACGTGACGGGACAGGGCTTCGGCTACACCTTC. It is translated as CASSYVTGQGFGYTF.

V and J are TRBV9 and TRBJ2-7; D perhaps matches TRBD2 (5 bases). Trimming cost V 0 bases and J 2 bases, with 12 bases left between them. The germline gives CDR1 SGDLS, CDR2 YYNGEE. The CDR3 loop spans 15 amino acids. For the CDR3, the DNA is TGTGCCAGCAGCGTAGGATTAGGAGGCCCCTACGAGCAGTACTTC. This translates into CASSVGLGGPYEQYF.

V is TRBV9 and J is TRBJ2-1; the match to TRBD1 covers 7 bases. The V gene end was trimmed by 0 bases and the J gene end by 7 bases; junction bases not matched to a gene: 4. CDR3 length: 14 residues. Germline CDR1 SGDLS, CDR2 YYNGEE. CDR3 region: CASSVGTGFNEQFF. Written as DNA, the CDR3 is TGTGCCAGCAGCGTAGGGACAGGTTTTAATGAGCAGTTCTTC.

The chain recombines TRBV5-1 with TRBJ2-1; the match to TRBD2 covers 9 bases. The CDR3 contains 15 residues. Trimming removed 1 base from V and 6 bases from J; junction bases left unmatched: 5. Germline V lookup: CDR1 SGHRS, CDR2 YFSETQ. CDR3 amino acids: CASSLMAGGPNEQFF. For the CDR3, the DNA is TGCGCCAGCAGCTTGATGGCGGGAGGGCCCAATGAGCAGTTCTTC.

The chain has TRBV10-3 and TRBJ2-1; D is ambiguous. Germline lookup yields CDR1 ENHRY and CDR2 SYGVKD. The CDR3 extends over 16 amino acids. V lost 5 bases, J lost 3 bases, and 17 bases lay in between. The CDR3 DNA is TGTGCCATCAGTCCCCGTCCACGGGTGTACTACAATGAGCAGTTCTTC. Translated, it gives CAISPRPRVYYNEQFF.

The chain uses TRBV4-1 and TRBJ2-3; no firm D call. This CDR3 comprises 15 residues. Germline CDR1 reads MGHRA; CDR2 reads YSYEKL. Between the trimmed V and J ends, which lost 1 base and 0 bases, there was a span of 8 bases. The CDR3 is CASSQGSRSTDTQYF. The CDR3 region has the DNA TGCGCCAGCAGCCAAGGGAGTCGGAGCACAGATACGCAGTATTTT.

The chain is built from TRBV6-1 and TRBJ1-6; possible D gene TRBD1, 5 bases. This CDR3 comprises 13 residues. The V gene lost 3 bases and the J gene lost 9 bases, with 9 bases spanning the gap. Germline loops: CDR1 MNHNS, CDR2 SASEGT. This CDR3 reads CASSEGRGSPLHF. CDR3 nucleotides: TGTGCCAGCAGTGAGGGGAGGGGTTCACCCCTCCACTTT.

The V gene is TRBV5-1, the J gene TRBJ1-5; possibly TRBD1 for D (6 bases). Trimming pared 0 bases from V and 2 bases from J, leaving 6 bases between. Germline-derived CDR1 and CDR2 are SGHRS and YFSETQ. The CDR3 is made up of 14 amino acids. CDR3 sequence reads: CASSLDRGNQPQHF. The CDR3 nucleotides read TGCGCCAGCAGCTTGGACAGGGGCAATCAGCCCCAGCATTTT.

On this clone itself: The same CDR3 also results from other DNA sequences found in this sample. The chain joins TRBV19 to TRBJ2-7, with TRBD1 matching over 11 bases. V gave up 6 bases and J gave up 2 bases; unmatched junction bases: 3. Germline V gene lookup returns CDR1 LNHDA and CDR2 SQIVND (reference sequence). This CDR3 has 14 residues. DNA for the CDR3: TGTGCCAGTAGCCCGGGACAGGGGGCCTACGAGCAGTACTTC. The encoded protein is CASSPGQGAYEQYF.

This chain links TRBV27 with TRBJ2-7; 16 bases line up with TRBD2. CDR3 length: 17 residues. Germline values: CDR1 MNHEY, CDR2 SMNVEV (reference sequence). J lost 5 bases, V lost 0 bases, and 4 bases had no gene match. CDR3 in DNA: TGTGCCAGCAGTTTATCGCTAGGGACTAGCGGGAGGGACGAGCAGTACTTC. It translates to CASSLSLGTSGRDEQYF.

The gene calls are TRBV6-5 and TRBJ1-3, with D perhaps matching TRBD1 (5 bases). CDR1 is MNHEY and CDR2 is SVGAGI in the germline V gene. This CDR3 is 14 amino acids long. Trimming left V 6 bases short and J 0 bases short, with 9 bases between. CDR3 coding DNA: TGTGCCAGCAGACAGGATAACTCTGGAAACACCATATATTTT. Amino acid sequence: CASRQDNSGNTIYF.

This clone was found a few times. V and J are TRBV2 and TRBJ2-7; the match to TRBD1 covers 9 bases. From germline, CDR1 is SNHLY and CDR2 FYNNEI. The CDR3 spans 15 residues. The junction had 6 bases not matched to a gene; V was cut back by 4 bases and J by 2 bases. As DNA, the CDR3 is TGTGCCAGCAGTGCCACCGGGACAGGGACCTACGAGCAGTACTTC. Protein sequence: CASSATGTGTYEQYF.

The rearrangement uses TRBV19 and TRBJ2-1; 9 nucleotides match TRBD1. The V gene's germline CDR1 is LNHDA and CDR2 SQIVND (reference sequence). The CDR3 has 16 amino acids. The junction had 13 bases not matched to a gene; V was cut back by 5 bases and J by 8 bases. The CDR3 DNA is TGTGCCAGTAGTCGCCGGAGGGACAGGGCTACGGATGAGCAGTTCTTC. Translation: CASSRRRDRATDEQFF.

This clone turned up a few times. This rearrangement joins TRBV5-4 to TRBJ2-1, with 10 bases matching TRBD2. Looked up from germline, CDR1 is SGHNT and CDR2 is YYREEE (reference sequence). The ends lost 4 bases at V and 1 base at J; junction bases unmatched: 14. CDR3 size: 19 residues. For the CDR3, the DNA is TGTGCCAGCAGCCCCGTTAGGCTAGCGGGGGCTAAATCCTACAATGAGCAGTTCTTC. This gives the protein CASSPVRLAGAKSYNEQFF.

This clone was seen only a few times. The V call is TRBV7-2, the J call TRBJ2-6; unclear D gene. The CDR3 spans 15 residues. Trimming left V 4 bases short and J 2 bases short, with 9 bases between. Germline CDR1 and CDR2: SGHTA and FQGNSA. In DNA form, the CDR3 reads TGTGCCAGCAGCTCCTCCCGGGCTGGGGCCAACGTCCTGACTTTC. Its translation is CASSSSRAGANVLTF.

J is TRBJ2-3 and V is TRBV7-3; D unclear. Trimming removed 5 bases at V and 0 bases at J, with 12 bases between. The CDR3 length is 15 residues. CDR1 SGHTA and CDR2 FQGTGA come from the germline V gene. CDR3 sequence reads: CASSPWAVSTDTQYF. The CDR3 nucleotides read TGTGCCAGCAGCCCCTGGGCAGTTAGCACAGATACGCAGTATTTT.

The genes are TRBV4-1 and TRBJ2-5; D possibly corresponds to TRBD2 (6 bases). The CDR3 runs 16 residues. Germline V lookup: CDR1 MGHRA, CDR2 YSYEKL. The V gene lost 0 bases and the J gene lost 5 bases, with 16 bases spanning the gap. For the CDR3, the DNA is TGCGCCAGCAGCCAAGATACGGGGCAGGCGGGGGAGACCCAGTACTTC. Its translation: CASSQDTGQAGETQYF.

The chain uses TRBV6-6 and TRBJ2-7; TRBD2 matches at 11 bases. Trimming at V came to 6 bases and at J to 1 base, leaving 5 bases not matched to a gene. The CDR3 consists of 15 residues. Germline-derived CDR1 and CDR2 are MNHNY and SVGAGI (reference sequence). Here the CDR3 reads CASRLLAGESYEQYF. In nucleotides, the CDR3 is TGTGCCAGCAGACTACTAGCGGGGGAATCCTACGAGCAGTACTTC.